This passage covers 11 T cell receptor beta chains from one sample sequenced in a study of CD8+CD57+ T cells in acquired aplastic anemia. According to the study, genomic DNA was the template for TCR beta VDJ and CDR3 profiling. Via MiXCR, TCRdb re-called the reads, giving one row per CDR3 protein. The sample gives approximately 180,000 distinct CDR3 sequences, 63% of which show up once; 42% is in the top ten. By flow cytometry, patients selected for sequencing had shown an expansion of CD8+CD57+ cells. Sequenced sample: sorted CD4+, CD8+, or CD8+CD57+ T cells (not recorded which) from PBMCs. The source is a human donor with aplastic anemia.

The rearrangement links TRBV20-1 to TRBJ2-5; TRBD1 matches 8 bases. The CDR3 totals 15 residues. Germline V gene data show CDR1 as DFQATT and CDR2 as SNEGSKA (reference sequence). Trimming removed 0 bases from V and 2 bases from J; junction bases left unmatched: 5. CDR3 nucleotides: TGCAGTGCTAGAGACGGACAGGGTTGGCAAGAGACCCAGTACTTC. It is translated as CSARDGQGWQETQYF.

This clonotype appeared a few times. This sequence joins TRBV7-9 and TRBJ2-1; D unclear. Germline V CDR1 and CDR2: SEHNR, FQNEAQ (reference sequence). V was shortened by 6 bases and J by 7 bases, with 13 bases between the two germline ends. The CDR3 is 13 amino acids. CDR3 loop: CASRTQGKNEQFF. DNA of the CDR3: TGTGCCAGCAGAACCCAAGGGAAGAATGAGCAGTTCTTC. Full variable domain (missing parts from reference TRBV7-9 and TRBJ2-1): DTGVSQNPRHKITKRGQNVTFRCDPISEHNRLYWYRQTLGQGPEFLTYFQNEAQLEKSRLLSDRFSAERPKGSFSTLEIQRTEQGDSAMYLCASRTQGKNEQFFGPGTRLTVL.

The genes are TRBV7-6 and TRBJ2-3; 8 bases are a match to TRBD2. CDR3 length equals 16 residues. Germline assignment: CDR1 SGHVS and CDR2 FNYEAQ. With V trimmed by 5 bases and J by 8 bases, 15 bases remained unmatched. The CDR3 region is CASSPIAGLEVGTQYF. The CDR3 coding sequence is TGTGCCAGCAGCCCTATAGCGGGACTGGAAGTTGGTACGCAGTATTTT.

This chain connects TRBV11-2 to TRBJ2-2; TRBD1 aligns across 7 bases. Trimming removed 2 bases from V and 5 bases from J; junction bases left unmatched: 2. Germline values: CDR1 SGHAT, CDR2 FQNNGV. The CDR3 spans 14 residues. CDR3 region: CASSLIRGTGELFF. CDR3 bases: TGTGCCAGCAGCTTAATCAGGGGGACCGGGGAGCTGTTTTTT.

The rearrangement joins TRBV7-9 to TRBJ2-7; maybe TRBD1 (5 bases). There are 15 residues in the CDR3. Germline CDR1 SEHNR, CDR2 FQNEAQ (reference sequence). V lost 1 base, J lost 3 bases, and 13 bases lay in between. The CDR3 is CASSLVTGPNYEQYF. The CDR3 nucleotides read TGTGCCAGCAGCTTAGTAACAGGACCAAACTACGAGCAGTACTTC.

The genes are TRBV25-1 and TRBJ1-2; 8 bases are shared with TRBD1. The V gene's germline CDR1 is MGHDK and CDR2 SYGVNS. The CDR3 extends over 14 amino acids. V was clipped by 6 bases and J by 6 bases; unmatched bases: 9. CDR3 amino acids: CASSPWKQGDGYTF. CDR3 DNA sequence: TGTGCCAGCAGCCCCTGGAAACAGGGGGATGGCTACACCTTC.

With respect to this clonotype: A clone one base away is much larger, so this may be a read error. The CDR3 DNA follows: TGTGCCAGCAGTTGGGACAGGGGCTGCGAGCAGTACTTC. Its translation: CASSWDRGCEQYF. This chain joins TRBV2 and TRBJ2-7; TRBD1 agrees at 10 bases. The CDR3 spans 13 residues. Germline loops: CDR1 SNHLY, CDR2 FYNNEI. V was pared by 5 bases and J by 6 bases, with 4 bases of the junction left unmatched.

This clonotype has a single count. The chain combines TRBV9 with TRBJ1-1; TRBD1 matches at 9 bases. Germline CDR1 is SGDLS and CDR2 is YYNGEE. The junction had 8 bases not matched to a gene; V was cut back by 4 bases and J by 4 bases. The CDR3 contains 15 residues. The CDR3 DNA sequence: TGTGCCAGCAGCAAAACCGGGACAGGGTCCACTGAAGCTTTCTTT. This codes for CASSKTGTGSTEAFF.

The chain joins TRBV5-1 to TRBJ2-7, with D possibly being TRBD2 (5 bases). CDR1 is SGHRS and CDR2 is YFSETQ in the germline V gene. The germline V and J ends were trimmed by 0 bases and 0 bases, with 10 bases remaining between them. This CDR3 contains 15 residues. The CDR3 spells CASSLGTGSSYEQYF. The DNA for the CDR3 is TGCGCCAGCAGCTTGGGCACTGGGAGCTCCTACGAGCAGTACTTC.

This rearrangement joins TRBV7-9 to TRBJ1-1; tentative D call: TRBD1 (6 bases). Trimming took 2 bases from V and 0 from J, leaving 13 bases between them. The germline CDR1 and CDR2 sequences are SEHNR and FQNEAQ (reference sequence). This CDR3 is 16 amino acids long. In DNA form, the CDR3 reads TGTGCCAGCAGCTTAAAAAATGACAGGCTGAACACTGAAGCTTTCTTT. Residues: CASSLKNDRLNTEAFF. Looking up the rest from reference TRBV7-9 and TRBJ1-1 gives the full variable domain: DTGVSQNPRHKITKRGQNVTFRCDPISEHNRLYWYRQTLGQGPEFLTYFQNEAQLEKSRLLSDRFSAERPKGSFSTLEIQRTEQGDSAMYLCASSLKNDRLNTEAFFGQGTRLTVV.

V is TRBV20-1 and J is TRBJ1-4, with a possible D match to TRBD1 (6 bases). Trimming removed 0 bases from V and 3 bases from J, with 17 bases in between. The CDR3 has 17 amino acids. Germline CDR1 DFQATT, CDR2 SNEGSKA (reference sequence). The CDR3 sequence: CSAREYGRGRPNEKLFF. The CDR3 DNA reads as TGCAGTGCTAGAGAGTATGGCCGGGGGCGACCTAATGAAAAACTGTTTTTT.